The clone carrying this T cell receptor beta chain was seen a handful of times. TCRdb recomputed calls from the RACE reads with MiXCR, one row per CDR3 protein. The data contain approximately 80,000 distinct CDR3 sequences, 10% to 11% of them singletons. This sample was taken from a study of human T cells and chemical hapten exposure. As to time point: patch test 3, about 24 weeks after DPC sensitization. Sample treatment: therapeutic diphenylcyclopropenone sensitization with weekly scalp DPC. This CDR3 has 9 residues. Germline CDR1 MDHEN, CDR2 SYDVKM. Trimming shortened V by 9 bases and J by 8 bases, and 5 bases separated the two germline ends.

This specimen was whole blood, taken in connection with sensitization to the hapten diphenylcyclopropenone (DPC). The receptor comes from a woman aged 45-65 years with alopecia areata. Some clones in this sample may be carry-over from other donors' samples. This chain links TRBV28 with TRBJ2-1; no definite D call. Here the CDR3 reads CARDDEQFF. The CDR3, as DNA: TGTGCCAGAGACGATGAGCAGTTCTTC.